Following are 21 T cell receptor beta chains from one sample sequenced in a study of OX40 agonist ivuxolimab in advanced cancers. TCRdb's copy holds only in-frame clones and misses some; the assay was immunoSEQ multiplex PCR. Of roughly 60,000 clones in the sample, roughly 90% are singletons; the top ten hold roughly 0.45%. The sequences come from CD4+ or CD8+ T cells sorted from blood, collected in a trial of the OX40 agonist ivuxolimab. The origin of the receptors is an adult with an advanced solid tumor such as melanoma, head and neck, liver or kidney cancer.

J is TRBJ2-3 and V is TRBV11-2; 7 bases match TRBD1. Germline loops: CDR1 SGHAT, CDR2 FQNNGV. The CDR3 has 16 amino acids. The V segment lost 8 bases and the J segment 1 base; nucleotides outside the gene matches: 12. CDR3 protein: CASGNLGGVGTDTQYF. CDR3 sequence (DNA): TGTGCCAGCGGAAACCTAGGGGGCGTGGGCACAGATACGCAGTATTTT.

Only one count was recorded for this clone. Here the CDR3 reads CASSDSDAGTQYF. CDR3 coding DNA: TGTGCCAGCAGTGACTCTGATGCGGGGACGCAGTATTTT. The J gene is TRBJ2-3, the V gene TRBV6-4, with D possibly matching TRBD2 (6 bases). The CDR3 has 13 amino acids. Germline V gives CDR1 MRHNA, CDR2 SNTAGT. Between the trimmed V and J ends, which lost 0 bases and 9 bases, there was a span of 10 bases.

The V call is TRBV19, the J call TRBJ1-2, with TRBD1 matching 10 bases. This CDR3 has 15 residues. Germline V gives CDR1 LNHDA, CDR2 SQIVND (reference sequence). V trimming: 7 bases; J trimming: 5 bases; junction bases outside the gene matches: 10. The CDR3 coding sequence is TGTGCCAGTATTGAAAGGACAGGGGGAGATTATGGCTACACCTTC. Translation gives CASIERTGGDYGYTF.

The chain has TRBV6-5 and TRBJ1-4, with D possibly TRBD1 on 5 matching bases. V shed 6 bases and J shed 8 bases, with 19 bases lying between them. Germline loops: CDR1 MNHEY, CDR2 SVGAGI. The CDR3 has 15 residues. The CDR3 region has the DNA TGTGCCAGCAGGTCCCTTCAGGGTTTGAGGGAAAAACTGTTTTTT. It yields the protein CASRSLQGLREKLFF.

The chain is built from TRBV5-1 and TRBJ2-7; possibly TRBD1 for D (5 bases). The V gene lost 2 bases and the J gene lost 4 bases, with 7 bases spanning the gap. The CDR3 consists of 12 residues. Germline CDR1 is SGHRS and CDR2 is YFSETQ. CDR3 nucleotides: TGCGCCAGCAGCTTTCAGGGTTACGAGCAGTACTTC. Its translation: CASSFQGYEQYF. Combining the CDR3 with reference TRBV5-1 and TRBJ2-7 gives the whole variable domain KAGVTQTPRYLIKTRGQQVTLSCSPISGHRSVSWYQQTPGQGLQFLFEYFSETQRNKGNFPGRFSGRQFSNSRSEMNVSTLELGDSALYLCASSFQGYEQYFGPGTRLTVT.

The genes are TRBV9 and TRBJ2-7; tentatively, D is TRBD1 (6 bases). V was cut by 0 bases and J by 5 bases, with 15 bases left in between. Germline values: CDR1 SGDLS, CDR2 YYNGEE. The CDR3 is 15 residues long. In nucleotides, the CDR3 is TGTGCCAGCAGCGTAGATTCTTACAGGGTACACGAGCAGTACTTC. Its translation: CASSVDSYRVHEQYF.

In DNA, the CDR3 is TGTGCCAGCAGCTTGGGACTAGCGGGAGGTGGGAATGAGCAGTTCTTC. It specifies CASSLGLAGGGNEQFF. V is TRBV7-7 and J is TRBJ2-1; 15 bases are a match to TRBD2. Looked up from germline, CDR1 is SSHAT and CDR2 is FNYEAQ (reference sequence). V shed 3 bases, J shed 7 bases, and the junction held 4 bases outside the gene matches. The CDR3 is 16 amino acids.

This clone was seen once. DNA of the CDR3: TGTGCCAGTAGATCGGGACTAGCGGGAGTGGATGAGCAGTTCTTC. Protein: CASRSGLAGVDEQFF. V is TRBV19 and J is TRBJ2-1; TRBD2 matches 14 bases. This CDR3 is built from 15 residues. Germline lookup yields CDR1 LNHDA and CDR2 SQIVND (reference sequence). Trimming removed 6 bases from V and 8 bases from J; junction bases left unmatched: 6.

The J gene is TRBJ2-1, the V gene TRBV5-6, with 11 bases aligning to TRBD2. The J segment lost 8 bases and the V segment lost 2 bases, leaving 9 bases of the junction unmatched. The length of the CDR3 is 16 residues. Germline V gives CDR1 SGHDT, CDR2 YYEEEE. As DNA, the CDR3 is TGTGCCAGCAGCTTTTCGAGGTCTAGCGGGAGGTATGAGCAGTTCTTC. It is translated as CASSFSRSSGRYEQFF.

The rearrangement links TRBV27 to TRBJ2-1; possibly TRBD2 for D (6 bases). CDR1 and CDR2 from the germline V gene are MNHEY and SMNVEV (reference sequence). This CDR3 comprises 14 residues. Trimming removed 7 bases from V and 0 bases from J, with 10 bases in between. The CDR3: CASIRRGSYNEQFF. DNA of the CDR3: TGTGCCAGCATCCGGCGGGGCTCCTACAATGAGCAGTTCTTC.

The rearrangement uses TRBV11-2 and TRBJ2-7, with D perhaps given as TRBD1 or TRBD2 (7 bases each). The CDR3 is 16 residues long. V was cut by 4 bases and J by 2 bases, with 18 bases left in between. The germline V gene has CDR1 SGHAT and CDR2 FQNNGV. The CDR3 protein is CASSSGGATQTYEQYF. The CDR3 nucleotides are TGTGCCAGCAGCTCAGGGGGGGCTACCCAAACCTACGAGCAGTACTTC.

This sequence joins TRBV10-3 and TRBJ2-7; unclear D gene. Between the trimmed V and J ends, which lost 3 bases and 2 bases, there was a span of 5 bases. CDR1 is ENHRY, CDR2 SYGVKD, per germline. This CDR3 has 12 residues. The CDR3 region has the DNA TGTGCCATCAGTGACAGGACCTACGAGCAGTACTTC. Translated: CAISDRTYEQYF.

The chain employs TRBV27 and TRBJ2-3; D may be TRBD1 (6 bases). Per the germline V gene, CDR1 is MNHEY and CDR2 is SMNVEV (reference sequence). The CDR3 extends over 14 amino acids. V dropped 5 bases and J dropped 2 bases, with 11 bases sitting between them. The CDR3 loop reads CASSPGQYTDTQYF. The CDR3 region has the DNA TGTGCCAGCAGTCCCGGACAGTACACAGATACGCAGTATTTT.

This clone was seen a single time. The chain uses TRBV7-8 and TRBJ2-3, with D possibly TRBD2 on 6 matching bases. CDR3 size: 13 residues. Germline V gene data show CDR1 as SGHVS and CDR2 as FQNEAQ. Trimming left V 5 bases short and J 3 bases short, with 9 bases between. The CDR3 sequence: CASSVGRTDTQYF. CDR3 sequence (DNA): TGTGCCAGCAGCGTCGGGAGAACAGATACGCAGTATTTT.

The V gene is TRBV28, the J gene TRBJ2-4; TRBD2 matches at 8 bases. The CDR3 sequence is 19 residues long. Per germline, CDR1 MDHEN and CDR2 SYDVKM. Trimming removed 2 bases from V and 0 bases from J; junction bases left unmatched: 12. CDR3 bases: TGTGCCAGCAGTTTAAAGTTCCTAGCGGGTAAAATAGCCAAAAACATTCAGTACTTC. Its translation: CASSLKFLAGKIAKNIQYF. The full variable domain, completed using reference TRBV28 and TRBJ2-4, is DVKVTQSSRYLVKRTGEKVFLECVQDMDHENMFWYRQDPGLGLRLIYFSYDVKMKEKGDIPEGYSVSREKKERFSLILESASTNQTSMYLCASSLKFLAGKIAKNIQYFGAGTRLSVL.

This chain uses TRBV28 with TRBJ1-1, with D tentatively TRBD1 (5 bases). Germline values: CDR1 MDHEN, CDR2 SYDVKM. This CDR3 spans 15 amino acids. Between the trimmed V and J ends, which lost 8 bases and 0 bases, there was a span of 16 bases. In nucleotides, the CDR3 is TGTGCCAGCGGGACGCCAACCACAATGAACACTGAAGCTTTCTTT. Encoded protein: CASGTPTTMNTEAFF.

This clone was seen a few times. The chain links TRBV7-2 to TRBJ1-1; a weak D match, TRBD1 (6 bases). V lost 5 bases and J lost 7, with 14 bases in between. Germline CDR1 and CDR2: SGHTA and FQGNSA. This CDR3 region has 13 residues. The CDR3 coding sequence is TGTGCCAGCAGCCGACAGGAGTACCTTGAAGCTTTCTTT. Translation gives CASSRQEYLEAFF.

The chain combines TRBV6-5 with TRBJ2-7; D might be TRBD2 (5 bases). There are 14 residues in the CDR3. Deletions cut 2 bases from V and 3 bases from J, with 11 bases between. Germline values: CDR1 MNHEY, CDR2 SVGAGI. CDR3 sequence: CASSYSAGGYEQYF. In DNA, the CDR3 is TGTGCCAGCAGTTACAGCGCGGGCGGCTACGAGCAGTACTTC.

This clone was counted a single time. This chain joins TRBV5-1 and TRBJ1-2; TRBD1 agrees at 7 bases. The germline V gene encodes CDR1 SGHRS and CDR2 YFSETQ. After removal of 0 bases from V and 0 bases from J, the junction contained 8 bases not matched to a gene. The CDR3 contains 17 residues. The CDR3 loop is CASSLDPGQLTNYGYTF. The DNA for the CDR3 is TGCGCCAGCAGCTTGGATCCGGGACAGCTAACTAACTATGGCTACACCTTC. Complete variable domain (other parts from reference TRBV5-1 and TRBJ1-2): KAGVTQTPRYLIKTRGQQVTLSCSPISGHRSVSWYQQTPGQGLQFLFEYFSETQRNKGNFPGRFSGRQFSNSRSEMNVSTLELGDSALYLCASSLDPGQLTNYGYTFGSGTRLTVV.

The DNA of the CDR3 is TGTGCCAGTAGTGAGACTAATAGCTATGGCTACACCTTC. As protein: CASSETNSYGYTF. This chain links TRBV19 with TRBJ1-2; D remains unclear. Trimming removed 5 bases from V and 4 bases from J, with 11 bases in between. CDR3 length: 13 residues. In germline, CDR1 is LNHDA, CDR2 SQIVND (reference sequence).

This clone was observed a single time. The genes are TRBV6-5 and TRBJ1-1; 7 bases are a match to TRBD1. This CDR3 contains 15 residues. Germline V gives CDR1 MNHEY, CDR2 SVGAGI. V lost 4 bases to trimming and J lost 4 bases; unmatched junction nucleotides: 9. In DNA form, the CDR3 reads TGTGCCAGCAGTTTTACGATCCGGGACAGCACTGAAGCTTTCTTT. It encodes CASSFTIRDSTEAFF.